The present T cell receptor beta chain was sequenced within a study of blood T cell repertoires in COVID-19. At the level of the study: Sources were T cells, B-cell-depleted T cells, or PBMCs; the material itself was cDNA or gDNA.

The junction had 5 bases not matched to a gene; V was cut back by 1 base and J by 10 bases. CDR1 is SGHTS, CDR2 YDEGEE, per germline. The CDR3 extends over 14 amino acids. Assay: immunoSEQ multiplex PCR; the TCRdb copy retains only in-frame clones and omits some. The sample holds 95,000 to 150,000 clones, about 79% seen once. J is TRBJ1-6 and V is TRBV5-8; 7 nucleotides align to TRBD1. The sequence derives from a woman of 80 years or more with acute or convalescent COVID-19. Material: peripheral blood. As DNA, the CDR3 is TGTGCCAGCAGCTTGACAGGGGCCGGGTCACCCCTCCACTTT. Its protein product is CASSLTGAGSPLHF.